Presented here are 24 T cell receptor beta chains from one specimen sequenced in a study of shared clonotypes between healthy human individuals. Only CD45RO-negative cells positively selected for CCR7 counted as naive CD8 cells, so terminally differentiated effector memory CD45RA+ cells were excluded. Generated by immunoSEQ multiplex PCR, the TCRdb table keeps only in-frame clones and is missing some. The data show about 2 million clones, about 95% seen once. The sample consisted of naive CD8+ T cells sorted from blood. The origin of the receptors is a man aged 18-30 years in good health.

The chain employs TRBV7-9 and TRBJ2-7; D call uncertain. Trimming left V 5 bases short and J 6 bases short, with 11 bases between. The CDR3 is made up of 12 amino acids. Germline values: CDR1 SEHNR, CDR2 FQNEAQ (reference sequence). The CDR3 nucleotides are TGTGCCAGCAGCCGCCCTGCAGGCGAGCAGTACTTC. This encodes CASSRPAGEQYF.

The chain has TRBV7-2 and TRBJ1-2, with 8 bases identical to TRBD1. This CDR3 comprises 15 residues. The germline gives CDR1 SGHTA, CDR2 FQGNSA. V lost 2 bases to trimming and J lost 1 base; unmatched junction nucleotides: 3. For the CDR3, the DNA is TGTGCCAGCAGCTTAACAGGGGGGGATAACTATGGCTACACCTTC. This sequence encodes CASSLTGGDNYGYTF.

V and J are TRBV9 and TRBJ2-1; TRBD2 agrees at 11 bases. CDR1 is SGDLS and CDR2 is YYNGEE in the germline V gene. The V and J ends lost 4 bases and 6 bases, in that order; junction bases with no gene match: 15. The CDR3 length is 18 residues. As DNA, the CDR3 is TGTGCCAGCAGCCGATCAAGGACTAGCGGGCCCGAGGGCAATGAGCAGTTCTTC. Residues: CASSRSRTSGPEGNEQFF.

As regards this clone: This sample also contains other DNA sequences that code for the same CDR3. This chain joins TRBV5-6 and TRBJ1-2; D not resolved. V was cut by 0 bases and J by 3 bases, with 6 bases left in between. Germline CDR1 SGHDT, CDR2 YYEEEE. The CDR3 is made up of 13 amino acids. The chain's CDR3 is CASSLEGDYGYTF. The CDR3 DNA reads as TGTGCCAGCAGCTTGGAAGGAGACTATGGCTACACCTTC.

With respect to this clone: The sample has other DNA sequences that encode this CDR3 too. The gene calls are TRBV27 and TRBJ1-2, with D perhaps matching TRBD1 (5 bases). This CDR3 is 14 amino acids long. The germline CDR1 and CDR2 sequences are MNHEY and SMNVEV (reference sequence). Trimming shortened V by 3 bases and J by 0 bases, and 8 bases separated the two germline ends. The CDR3 DNA reads as TGTGCCAGCAGTTTCGGGGGATCTAACTATGGCTACACCTTC. Amino acids: CASSFGGSNYGYTF.

The chain has TRBV18 and TRBJ2-5; D gene ambiguous. This CDR3 has 16 amino acids. The V gene lost 0 bases and the J gene lost 2 bases, with 13 bases spanning the gap. The germline V gene has CDR1 KGHSH and CDR2 LQKENI. CDR3 in amino acids: CASSPPEGWPQETQYF. CDR3 sequence (DNA): TGTGCCAGCTCACCACCGGAAGGGTGGCCGCAAGAGACCCAGTACTTC. Variable domain in full (rest from reference TRBV18 and TRBJ2-5): NAGVMQNPRHLVRRRGQEARLRCSPMKGHSHVYWYRQLPEEGLKFMVYLQKENIIDESGMPKERFSAEFPKEGPSILRIQQVVRGDSAAYFCASSPPEGWPQETQYFGPGTRLLVL.

Remarks on this clone: Other DNA sequences in this sample translate to the same CDR3. The chain employs TRBV29-1 and TRBJ2-7; 9 bases map to TRBD1. CDR1 SQVTM and CDR2 ANQGSEA come from the germline V gene. V trimming: 5 bases; J trimming: 2 bases; junction bases outside the gene matches: 4. The CDR3 consists of 13 residues. CDR3 residues: CSVSTGGAYEQYF. The CDR3, as DNA: TGCAGCGTTTCGACAGGGGGGGCCTACGAGCAGTACTTC.

The rearrangement uses TRBV13 and TRBJ2-1, with D tentatively TRBD1 or TRBD2 (5 bases each). The germline V gene encodes CDR1 PRHDT and CDR2 FYEKMQ (reference sequence). The V gene lost 5 bases and the J gene lost 7 bases, with 6 bases spanning the gap. The CDR3 contains 11 residues. The CDR3 nucleotides are TGTGCCAGCAGCGAGGGGAATGAGCAGTTCTTC. As protein: CASSEGNEQFF. Supplemented by reference TRBV13 and TRBJ2-1, the full variable domain reads AAGVIQSPRHLIKEKRETATLKCYPIPRHDTVYWYQQGPGQDPQFLISFYEKMQSDKGSIPDRFSAQQFSDYHSELNMSSLELGDSALYFCASSEGNEQFFGPGTRLTVL.

The V gene is TRBV4-3, the J gene TRBJ2-1; TRBD2 aligns across 10 bases. From germline, CDR1 is LGHNA and CDR2 YSLEER. This CDR3 is built from 16 residues. The J segment lost 3 bases and the V segment lost 3 bases, leaving 5 bases of the junction unmatched. CDR3 nucleotide sequence: TGCGCCAGCAGCCACGACACTAGCGGGGTCTACAATGAGCAGTTCTTC. Translation gives CASSHDTSGVYNEQFF.

The gene calls are TRBV7-8 and TRBJ2-7, with D possibly matching TRBD2 (5 bases). Trimming removed 3 bases at V and 1 base at J, with 13 bases between. This CDR3 contains 15 residues. The germline V gene has CDR1 SGHVS and CDR2 FQNEAQ. The DNA of the CDR3 is TGTGCCAGCAGCTTCCAGGACGGGATATCCTACGAGCAGTACTTC. It encodes CASSFQDGISYEQYF.

The chain combines TRBV6-1 with TRBJ1-5, with 7 bases aligning to TRBD1. Germline V gene data show CDR1 as MNHNS and CDR2 as SASEGT. This CDR3 comprises 15 residues. V shed 5 bases and J 5 bases; nucleotides not matched to a gene: 9. CDR3 in amino acids: CASSLRQGGDQPQHF. Here the CDR3 DNA reads TGTGCCAGCAGTCTCCGACAGGGAGGCGATCAGCCCCAGCATTTT.

The chain combines TRBV6-4 with TRBJ2-3, with 7 bases matching TRBD1. The CDR3 sequence is 14 residues long. Germline CDR1 reads MRHNA; CDR2 reads SNTAGT. The J segment lost 5 bases and the V segment lost 4 bases, leaving 6 bases of the junction unmatched. The CDR3 nucleotides read TGTGCCAGCAGTGCCACAGGGGCAGGAGATACGCAGTATTTT. Its translation: CASSATGAGDTQYF.

The chain employs TRBV23-1 and TRBJ2-2, with D hard to call. TRBV23-1 is reported as an ORF; its role is uncertain. Trimming stripped 3 bases from V and 6 bases from J, with 17 bases between. This CDR3 is built from 16 residues. The CDR3 region is CASSHFHRRTSGELFF. The DNA for the CDR3 is TGCGCCAGCAGTCATTTTCATCGTCGCACCTCCGGGGAGCTGTTTTTT.

V and J are TRBV15 and TRBJ1-2, with no clear D. Trimming removed 3 bases from V and 4 bases from J, with 15 bases in between. The CDR3 totals 15 residues. Germline V lookup: CDR1 LNHNV, CDR2 YYDKDF (reference sequence). CDR3: CATSSFPREGYGYTF. CDR3 nucleotide sequence: TGTGCCACCAGCAGTTTCCCGCGAGAGGGCTATGGCTACACCTTC.

Turning to this clone: The same CDR3 arises from other DNA sequences in this sample as well. The rearrangement links TRBV27 to TRBJ2-7, with 7 nucleotides matching TRBD1. With 5 bases clipped from V and 2 bases from J, the junction kept 3 bases outside the gene matches. CDR1 and CDR2 from the germline V gene are MNHEY and SMNVEV (reference sequence). The CDR3 sequence is 13 residues long. CDR3 nucleotide sequence: TGTGCCAGCAGTCGGGACAGTACCTACGAGCAGTACTTC. Its protein is CASSRDSTYEQYF.

V gene TRBV7-6 combines with J gene TRBJ2-7; D is perhaps TRBD1 (6 bases). Between the trimmed V and J ends, which lost 4 bases and 2 bases, there was a span of 18 bases. Per the germline V gene, CDR1 is SGHVS and CDR2 is FNYEAQ. The CDR3 has 16 residues. CDR3 DNA: TGTGCCAGCAGCTCCCCGACAGGCGTCAATCCCTACGAGCAGTACTTC. Translated: CASSSPTGVNPYEQYF.

The chain uses TRBV14 and TRBJ2-1, with D unresolved. Trimming removed 3 bases from V and 7 bases from J, with 25 bases in between. The CDR3 is made up of 18 amino acids. Germline V gene lookup returns CDR1 SGHDN and CDR2 FVKESK. The CDR3 DNA reads TGTGCCAGCAGCCACAAAGCGCTACCCCTGCTAGACGAGAATGAGCAGTTCTTC. Translating gives CASSHKALPLLDENEQFF.

This clone was observed a single time. The rearrangement links TRBV5-6 to TRBJ2-3; D is ambiguous. CDR1 and CDR2 (germline): SGHDT, YYEEEE. V was shortened by 0 bases and J by 6 bases, with 17 bases between the two germline ends. The CDR3 covers 16 residues. CDR3 amino acids: CASSLAIGLGSDTQYF. The CDR3 DNA reads TGTGCCAGCAGCTTGGCCATCGGCTTAGGATCGGATACGCAGTATTTT.

This chain connects TRBV30 to TRBJ2-7, with 10 bases fitting TRBD1. In germline, CDR1 is GTSNPN, CDR2 SVGIG (reference sequence). With 0 bases clipped from V and 2 bases from J, the junction kept 7 bases outside the gene matches. The CDR3 covers 16 residues. The CDR3, as DNA: TGTGCCTGGAGTGTCTCTCCGGGACAGGGGACCTACGAGCAGTACTTC. Encoded protein: CAWSVSPGQGTYEQYF. Full variable domain (rest looked up from reference TRBV30 and TRBJ2-7): SQTIHQWPATLVQPVGSPLSLECTVEGTSNPNLYWYRQAAGRGLQLLFYSVGIGQISSEVPQNLSASRPQDRQFILSSKKLLLSDSGFYLCAWSVSPGQGTYEQYFGPGTRLTVT.

The chain joins TRBV11-2 to TRBJ2-2; 12 nucleotides agree with TRBD2. This CDR3 is built from 17 residues. CDR1 SGHAT and CDR2 FQNNGV come from the germline V gene. V dropped 4 bases and J dropped 2; count of bases not matched to a gene: 5. The chain's CDR3 is CASSSWTSGTNTGELFF. In nucleotides, the CDR3 is TGTGCCAGCAGCTCTTGGACTAGCGGGACCAACACCGGGGAGCTGTTTTTT.

This clone was seen once. CDR3 region: CASSNNPYGQSYEQYF. CDR3 DNA sequence: TGTGCCAGCAGCAACAATCCGTACGGACAGTCCTACGAGCAGTACTTC. The chain carries TRBV21-1 and TRBJ2-7; no DNA check was done on the table's D call, TRBD1. TRBV21-1 is an annotated pseudogene. The CDR3 is 16 residues long.

V and J are TRBV28 and TRBJ2-1; TRBD2 matches at 11 bases. J lost 3 bases, V lost 8 bases, and 3 bases had no gene match. The CDR3 is made up of 14 amino acids. Germline V gene data show CDR1 as MDHEN and CDR2 as SYDVKM. The CDR3 bases are TGTGCCAGCCTTGGACTAGCGGGCTACAATGAGCAGTTCTTC. It encodes CASLGLAGYNEQFF.

Of note for this clone: Different DNA sequences within this sample yield the same CDR3. V gene TRBV9 combines with J gene TRBJ1-5, with D tentatively TRBD1 (6 bases). V dropped 2 bases and J dropped 4 bases, with 10 bases sitting between them. Looked up from germline, CDR1 is SGDLS and CDR2 is YYNGEE. The length of the CDR3 is 14 residues. The CDR3 protein is CASSVSGVNQPQHF. The CDR3 bases are TGTGCCAGCAGCGTTTCAGGGGTTAATCAGCCCCAGCATTTT.

This clone was seen many times. The chain links TRBV30 to TRBJ2-2, with D hard to call. Germline CDR1 is GTSNPN and CDR2 is SVGIG (reference sequence). This CDR3 has 10 residues. CDR3 in DNA: TGTGCACGATTAGCAGGGGAGCTGTTTTTT. Translated, it gives CARLAGELFF.